A selection of T cell receptor beta chains follows, all from one sample in a study of shared clonotypes between healthy human individuals. Measured with immunoSEQ multiplex PCR; TCRdb has only the in-frame clones, and not every one. The sample carries over 850,000 clones, about 80% recorded once. The sequenced sample was memory CD4+ T cells from PBMCs. These receptors were collected from a man aged 18 to 30 in good health. Some clones in this sample may be carry-over from other donors' samples. The CDR3 runs from the conserved cysteine through the conserved F or W. The D gene is left open where the match is weak. Clone size is given for some rows only: seen once, a few or many times, or a class if the clone is expanded.

abundance: -; d_gene: -; v_gene: TRBV2; j_gene: TRBJ2-1; CDR3nt: TGTGCCAGCAGTGACGAAGTTGGGATCCATGAGCAGTTCTTC; CDR3aa: CASSDEVGIHEQFF
abundance: -; d_gene: TRBD1; v_gene: TRBV28; j_gene: TRBJ1-5; CDR3nt: TGTGCCAGCAGTAGGACAGGGGGCGGTGGCAATCAGCCCCAGCATTTT; CDR3aa: CASSRTGGGGNQPQHF
abundance: -; d_gene: -; v_gene: TRBV27; j_gene: TRBJ2-7; CDR3nt: TGTGCCAGCAGCCATACACCGCAACCACTTTACGAGCAGTACTTC; CDR3aa: CASSHTPQPLYEQYF
abundance: -; d_gene: -; v_gene: TRBV7-8; j_gene: TRBJ2-7; CDR3nt: TGTGCCAGCAGCTTAACCGGGACGGGCTCCTACGAGCAGTACTTC; CDR3aa: CASSLTGTGSYEQYF
abundance: -; d_gene: TRBD2; v_gene: TRBV5-4; j_gene: TRBJ2-5; CDR3nt: TGTGCCAGCAGCCTGAAGGCGGGAGGAGAGACCCAGTACTTC; CDR3aa: CASSLKAGGETQYF
abundance: -; d_gene: TRBD2; v_gene: TRBV28; j_gene: TRBJ2-7; CDR3nt: TGTGCCAGCAGTTATATGGCGGGAGGAACAACCGAGCAGTACTTC; CDR3aa: CASSYMAGGTTEQYF
abundance: -; d_gene: TRBD2; v_gene: TRBV7-2; j_gene: TRBJ2-2; CDR3nt: TGTGCCAGCAGCCCTACTAGCGGGAGGGCGAGTTACGGGGAGCTGTTTTTT; CDR3aa: CASSPTSGRASYGELFF
abundance: -; d_gene: -; v_gene: TRBV5-3; j_gene: TRBJ1-3; CDR3nt: TGTGCCAGAATCCCCCGGCCCCCTATTCCGGGAAACACCATATATTTT; CDR3aa: CARIPRPPIPGNTIYF
abundance: -; d_gene: -; v_gene: TRBV30; j_gene: TRBJ2-5; CDR3nt: TGTGCCTGGAGTAAGGAGACCCAGTACTTC; CDR3aa: CAWSKETQYF
abundance: -; d_gene: -; v_gene: TRBV6-1; j_gene: TRBJ2-2; CDR3nt: TGTGCCAGCAGTGGGACCAGGGCCGGGGAGCTGTTTTTT; CDR3aa: CASSGTRAGELFF
abundance: -; d_gene: -; v_gene: TRBV15; j_gene: TRBJ2-7; CDR3nt: TGTGCCACCAGCAGAGATTTGGACGGGTCCGAGCAGTACTTC; CDR3aa: CATSRDLDGSEQYF
abundance: -; d_gene: -; v_gene: TRBV9; j_gene: TRBJ1-1; CDR3nt: TGTGCCAGCAGCGTAATCCCCGACCCAGGGAACACTGAAGCTTTCTTT; CDR3aa: CASSVIPDPGNTEAFF
abundance: -; d_gene: -; v_gene: TRBV7-2; j_gene: TRBJ1-4; CDR3nt: TGTGCCAGCAGCTCCGGAAGGGCCCCTGAAAAACTGTTTTTT; CDR3aa: CASSSGRAPEKLFF
abundance: -; d_gene: TRBD1; v_gene: TRBV7-6; j_gene: TRBJ1-1; CDR3nt: TGTGCCAGCAGCTTAAGAGGGACAGGGGGGACTGAAGCTTTCTTT; CDR3aa: CASSLRGTGGTEAFF
abundance: few; d_gene: TRBD1; v_gene: TRBV5-6; j_gene: TRBJ1-5; CDR3nt: TGTGCCAGCAGCCCGCGGGACAGAAATCAGCCCCAGCATTTT; CDR3aa: CASSPRDRNQPQHF
abundance: once; d_gene: TRBD1; v_gene: TRBV13; j_gene: TRBJ2-2; CDR3nt: TGTGCCAGCAGCTTTCTTTACAGGGGAATGAACACCGGGGAGCTGTTTTTT; CDR3aa: CASSFLYRGMNTGELFF
abundance: -; d_gene: -; v_gene: TRBV19; j_gene: TRBJ1-2; CDR3nt: TGTGCCAGTAGTATACCCGGGGCGGCTAACTATGGCTACACCTTC; CDR3aa: CASSIPGAANYGYTF
abundance: -; d_gene: -; v_gene: TRBV2; j_gene: TRBJ2-5; CDR3nt: TGTGCCAGCAATAGGGTGAAGGCCCAAGAGACCCAGTACTTC; CDR3aa: CASNRVKAQETQYF
abundance: once; d_gene: TRBD1; v_gene: TRBV6-1; j_gene: TRBJ1-2; CDR3nt: TGTGCCAGCAGGTATGGGACAGACTATGGCTACACCTTC; CDR3aa: CASRYGTDYGYTF
abundance: -; d_gene: -; v_gene: TRBV19; j_gene: TRBJ2-5; CDR3nt: TGTGCCAGTAGTAAGGGTGGTAATTACCAAGAGACCCAGTACTTC; CDR3aa: CASSKGGNYQETQYF
abundance: -; d_gene: -; v_gene: TRBV5-1; j_gene: TRBJ2-1; CDR3nt: TGCGCCACCCAGCAGGAGCCAGGGCTCAATGAGCAGTTCTTC; CDR3aa: CATQQEPGLNEQFF
abundance: once; d_gene: TRBD2; v_gene: TRBV13; j_gene: TRBJ2-1; CDR3nt: TGTGCCAGCAGAAGAGCGGGAGGGCCGAATGAGCAGTTCTTC; CDR3aa: CASRRAGGPNEQFF
abundance: -; d_gene: -; v_gene: TRBV30; j_gene: TRBJ1-6; CDR3nt: TGTGCCTGGAGTCAGAGTGGAGGCGCCTATAATTCACCCCTCCACTTT; CDR3aa: CAWSQSGGAYNSPLHF
abundance: -; d_gene: TRBD2; v_gene: TRBV7-3; j_gene: TRBJ2-7; CDR3nt: TGTGCCAGCGCCCGGGGGGGTCGGACCTACGAGCAGTACTTC; CDR3aa: CASARGGRTYEQYF
abundance: once; d_gene: -; v_gene: TRBV7-2; j_gene: TRBJ1-3; CDR3nt: TGTGCCAGCAGCTCACAGGTGTACTCTGGAAACACCATATATTTT; CDR3aa: CASSSQVYSGNTIYF
abundance: -; d_gene: TRBD2; v_gene: TRBV7-2; j_gene: TRBJ2-1; CDR3nt: TGTGCCAGCAGCTTAGCGTCACAGCGGGAGCGTAGTGAGCAGTTCTTC; CDR3aa: CASSLASQRERSEQFF
abundance: -; d_gene: -; v_gene: TRBV5-1; j_gene: TRBJ2-4; CDR3nt: TGCGCCAGCAGCTTGCTGGCCAAAAACATTCAGTACTTC; CDR3aa: CASSLLAKNIQYF
abundance: -; d_gene: -; v_gene: TRBV28; j_gene: TRBJ2-1; CDR3nt: TGTGCCAGTCATGCGAGCAGCTCCTACAATGAGCAGTTCTTC; CDR3aa: CASHASSSYNEQFF
abundance: -; d_gene: TRBD2; v_gene: TRBV7-9; j_gene: TRBJ2-1; CDR3nt: TGTGCCAGCAGCTTATTAGCGGGAGGGCCTGCCCATGAGCAGTTCTTC; CDR3aa: CASSLLAGGPAHEQFF
abundance: -; d_gene: TRBD1; v_gene: TRBV19; j_gene: TRBJ1-1; CDR3nt: TGTGCCAGTAGTATAGATAGATTCAAGACAGGGACGAACACTGAAGCTTTCTTT; CDR3aa: CASSIDRFKTGTNTEAFF
abundance: -; d_gene: -; v_gene: TRBV4-2; j_gene: TRBJ2-3; CDR3nt: TGTGCCAGCAGCCTTGAGGCCACGGCGTATGCACAGTCTACGCAGTATTTT; CDR3aa: CASSLEATAYAQSTQYF
abundance: -; d_gene: -; v_gene: TRBV7-2; j_gene: TRBJ2-2; CDR3nt: TGTGCCAGCAGCTTAGGACAGGTGAACACCGGGGAGCTGTTTTTT; CDR3aa: CASSLGQVNTGELFF
abundance: few; d_gene: -; v_gene: TRBV28; j_gene: TRBJ2-7; CDR3nt: TGTGCCAGCAGTCCAATGAGTGGCCCCTACGAGCAGTACTTC; CDR3aa: CASSPMSGPYEQYF
abundance: -; d_gene: TRBD1; v_gene: TRBV6-1; j_gene: TRBJ1-1; CDR3nt: TGTGCCAGCAGTCGGGACAGCGGTTTCTACACTGAAGCTTTCTTT; CDR3aa: CASSRDSGFYTEAFF
abundance: -; d_gene: -; v_gene: TRBV27; j_gene: TRBJ2-1; CDR3nt: TGTGCCAGCACCCAGGAGCAAGGGGGAAGTGAGCAGTTCTTC; CDR3aa: CASTQEQGGSEQFF
abundance: -; d_gene: -; v_gene: TRBV7-9; j_gene: TRBJ2-7; CDR3nt: TGTGCCAGCAGCTTATCCGGGGGGCAGTACTTC; CDR3aa: CASSLSGGQYF
abundance: once; d_gene: TRBD1; v_gene: TRBV28; j_gene: TRBJ1-3; CDR3nt: TGTGCCAGCAGTCTCACAGGGGGGAGAAACACCATATATTTT; CDR3aa: CASSLTGGRNTIYF
abundance: few; d_gene: -; v_gene: TRBV27; j_gene: TRBJ1-1; CDR3nt: TGTGCCAGCAGTAGAGAAGACACAGTGACTGAAGCTTTCTTT; CDR3aa: CASSREDTVTEAFF
abundance: -; d_gene: -; v_gene: TRBV30; j_gene: TRBJ2-3; CDR3nt: TGTGCCTGGAGTGTCATTCAAGAGGATACGCAGTATTTT; CDR3aa: CAWSVIQEDTQYF
abundance: -; d_gene: TRBD2; v_gene: TRBV5-1; j_gene: TRBJ2-5; CDR3nt: TGCGCCAGCAGCTTGGGACTAGCGGGAGGGATCGGGACCCAGTACTTC; CDR3aa: CASSLGLAGGIGTQYF
abundance: -; d_gene: -; v_gene: TRBV10-3; j_gene: TRBJ2-1; CDR3nt: TGTGCCATCAGCCGCACGACAGAAAATGAGCAGTTCTTC; CDR3aa: CAISRTTENEQFF
abundance: -; d_gene: -; v_gene: TRBV14; j_gene: TRBJ2-2; CDR3nt: TGTGCCAGCAGTGGGATCGAGAACACCGGGGAGCTGTTTTTT; CDR3aa: CASSGIENTGELFF
abundance: -; d_gene: -; v_gene: TRBV18; j_gene: TRBJ2-7; CDR3nt: TGTGCCAGCTCCACCTCGGGACTTTCCTACGAGCAGTACTTC; CDR3aa: CASSTSGLSYEQYF
abundance: few; d_gene: TRBD1; v_gene: TRBV5-1; j_gene: TRBJ1-1; CDR3nt: TGCGCCAGCAGCAGGACAGGGAGGGACACTGAAGCTTTCTTT; CDR3aa: CASSRTGRDTEAFF
abundance: -; d_gene: -; v_gene: TRBV18; j_gene: TRBJ1-1; CDR3nt: TGTGCCAGCTCATCCGCGGGGGGGGCTGAAGCTTTCTTT; CDR3aa: CASSSAGGAEAFF
abundance: -; d_gene: -; v_gene: TRBV19; j_gene: TRBJ2-2; CDR3nt: TGTGCCAGTAGTATTACCGGGACGAACACCGGGGAGCTGTTTTTT; CDR3aa: CASSITGTNTGELFF
abundance: -; d_gene: -; v_gene: TRBV6-5; j_gene: TRBJ1-2; CDR3nt: TGTGCCAGCAGTCCCAGTGGGCAGCACTATGGCTACACCTTC; CDR3aa: CASSPSGQHYGYTF
abundance: -; d_gene: -; v_gene: TRBV20-1; j_gene: TRBJ2-1; CDR3nt: TGCAGTTGGCTCGGCAATGAGCAGTTCTTC; CDR3aa: CSWLGNEQFF
abundance: -; d_gene: TRBD2; v_gene: TRBV7-9; j_gene: TRBJ2-1; CDR3nt: TGTGCCAGCAGCTTCGCTGGGACTAGAGTTTACAATGAGCAGTTCTTC; CDR3aa: CASSFAGTRVYNEQFF
abundance: once; d_gene: TRBD1; v_gene: TRBV4-3; j_gene: TRBJ2-7; CDR3nt: TGCGCCAGCAGCCAGAGGACAGGGGACGCCTACGAGCAGTACTTC; CDR3aa: CASSQRTGDAYEQYF
abundance: -; d_gene: TRBD2; v_gene: TRBV11-2; j_gene: TRBJ2-5; CDR3nt: TGTGCCAGCAGCTACCTTTTCGGGAGGGCCAGGGAGACCCAGTACTTC; CDR3aa: CASSYLFGRARETQYF
abundance: -; d_gene: -; v_gene: TRBV7-9; j_gene: TRBJ2-3; CDR3nt: TGTGCCAGCACGGCACGCACCTCGGCAGATACGCAGTATTTT; CDR3aa: CASTARTSADTQYF
abundance: -; d_gene: -; v_gene: TRBV18; j_gene: TRBJ2-5; CDR3nt: TGTGCCAGCTCCCCGGGTTTAAACGAAGAGACCCAGTACTTC; CDR3aa: CASSPGLNEETQYF
abundance: -; d_gene: -; v_gene: TRBV11-3; j_gene: TRBJ1-1; CDR3nt: TGTGCCAGCAGCCTTGAGGGCGAGGACACTGAAGCTTTCTTT; CDR3aa: CASSLEGEDTEAFF
abundance: -; d_gene: TRBD1; v_gene: TRBV5-1; j_gene: TRBJ1-3; CDR3nt: TGCGCCAGCAGCTTGCAGGGACAGGGGCTCGGAAACACCATATATTTT; CDR3aa: CASSLQGQGLGNTIYF
abundance: few; d_gene: -; v_gene: TRBV20-1; j_gene: TRBJ1-4; CDR3nt: TGCATCAGTAAAAGTAATGAAAAACTGTTTTTT; CDR3aa: CISKSNEKLFF
abundance: -; d_gene: TRBD2; v_gene: TRBV6-4; j_gene: TRBJ2-1; CDR3nt: TGTGCCAGCAGTCAGGGACTAGCGTCAGATGAGCAGTTCTTC; CDR3aa: CASSQGLASDEQFF